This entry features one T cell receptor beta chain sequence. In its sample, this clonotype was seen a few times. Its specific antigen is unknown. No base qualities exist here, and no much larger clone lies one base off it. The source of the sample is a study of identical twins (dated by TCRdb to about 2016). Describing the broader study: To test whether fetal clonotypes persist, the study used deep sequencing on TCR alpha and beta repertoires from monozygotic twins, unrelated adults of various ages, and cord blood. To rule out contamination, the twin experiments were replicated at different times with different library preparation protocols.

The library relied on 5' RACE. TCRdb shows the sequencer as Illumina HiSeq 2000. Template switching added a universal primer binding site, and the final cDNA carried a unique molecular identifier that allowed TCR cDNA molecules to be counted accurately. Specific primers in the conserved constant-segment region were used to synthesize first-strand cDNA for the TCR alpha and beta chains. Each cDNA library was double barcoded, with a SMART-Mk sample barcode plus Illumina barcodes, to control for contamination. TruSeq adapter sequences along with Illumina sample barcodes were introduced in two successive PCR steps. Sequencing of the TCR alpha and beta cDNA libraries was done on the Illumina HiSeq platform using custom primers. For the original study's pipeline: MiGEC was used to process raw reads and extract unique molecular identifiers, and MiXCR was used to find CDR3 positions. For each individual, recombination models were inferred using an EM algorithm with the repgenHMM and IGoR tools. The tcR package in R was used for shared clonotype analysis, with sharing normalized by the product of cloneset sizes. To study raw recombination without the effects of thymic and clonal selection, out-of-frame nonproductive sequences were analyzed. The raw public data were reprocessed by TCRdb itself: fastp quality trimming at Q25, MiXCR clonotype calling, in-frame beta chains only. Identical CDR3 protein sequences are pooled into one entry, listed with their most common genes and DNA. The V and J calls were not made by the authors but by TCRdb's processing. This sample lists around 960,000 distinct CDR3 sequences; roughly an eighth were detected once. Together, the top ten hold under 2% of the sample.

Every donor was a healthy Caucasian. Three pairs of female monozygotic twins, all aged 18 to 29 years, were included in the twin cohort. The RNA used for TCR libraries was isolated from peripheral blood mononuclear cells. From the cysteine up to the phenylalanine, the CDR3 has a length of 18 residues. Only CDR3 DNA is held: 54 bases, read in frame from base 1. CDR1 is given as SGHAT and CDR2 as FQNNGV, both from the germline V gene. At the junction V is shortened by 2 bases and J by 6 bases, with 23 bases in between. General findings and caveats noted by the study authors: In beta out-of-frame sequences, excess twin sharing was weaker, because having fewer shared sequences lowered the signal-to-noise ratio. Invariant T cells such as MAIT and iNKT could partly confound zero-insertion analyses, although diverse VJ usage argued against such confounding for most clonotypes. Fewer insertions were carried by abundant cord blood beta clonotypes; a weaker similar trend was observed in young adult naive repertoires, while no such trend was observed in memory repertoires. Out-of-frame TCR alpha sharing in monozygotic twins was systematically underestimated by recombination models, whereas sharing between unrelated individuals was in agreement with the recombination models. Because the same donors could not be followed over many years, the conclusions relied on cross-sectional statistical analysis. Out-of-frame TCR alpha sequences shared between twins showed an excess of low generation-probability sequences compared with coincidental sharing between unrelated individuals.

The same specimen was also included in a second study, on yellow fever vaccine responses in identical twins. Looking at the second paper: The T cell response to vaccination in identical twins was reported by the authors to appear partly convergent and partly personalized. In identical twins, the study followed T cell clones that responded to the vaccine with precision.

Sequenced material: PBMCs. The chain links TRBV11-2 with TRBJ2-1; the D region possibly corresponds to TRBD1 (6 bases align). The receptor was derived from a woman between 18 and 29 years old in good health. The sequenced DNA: TGTGCCAGCAGCTTATTTATCTTTTGGCCAGGGGTCGGCAATGAGCAGTTCTTC. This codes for CASSLFIFWPGVGNEQFF.